Listed below are T cell receptor beta chains from one sample, sequenced in a study of T cell changes during pregnancy in multiple sclerosis. Only in-frame clones appear in the TCRdb table, and some are missing; sequencing was by immunoSEQ multiplex PCR. There are approximately 88,000 clones in the sample; just under 95% occur only once, and around 4.1% lies in the top ten. The sample in question was peripheral blood, obtained in the first trimester of pregnancy. The receptors shown here come from a female donor with multiple sclerosis, enrolled in a pregnancy study. Each CDR3 is given without its conserved first and last residue.

V gene	J gene	CDR3 protein
TRBV6-4	TRBJ1-5	ASSSDRAQPQH
TRBV7-3	TRBJ2-2	ASSPLLTGELF
TRBV9	TRBJ1-2	ASSEGQGAAYGYT
TRBV6-5	TRBJ1-2	ASSYSDRGWGYT
TRBV2	TRBJ2-1	ASKGLDDYNEQF
TRBV4-1	TRBJ2-2	ASSHLIAGLWAGELF
TRBV27	TRBJ2-7	ASSFGIAGISYEQY
TRBV27	TRBJ2-7	ASSLIAGLRRGSFSYEQY
TRBV6-5	TRBJ2-7	ASSYSMRSGPYEQY
TRBV2	TRBJ2-7	ASSEALGAGASYEQY
TRBV11-2	TRBJ2-2	ASSLGDRFSTGELF
TRBV23-1	TRBJ1-2	ASSQRQGANYGYT
TRBV10-3	TRBJ1-6	AINLGGRNSPLH